This TCR beta chain came from a study of cytomegalovirus exposure and HLA in healthy donors. Study-wide context: Unique TCRs numbering roughly 85 million, obtained from HLA-typed donors, made up an early data release. Regarding the study as a whole: About 90% or about 30% of the time was how often most TCR beta V segments were productive, according to an earlier analysis.

Germline V gives CDR1 MNHEY, CDR2 SMNVEV (reference sequence). V was shortened by 11 bases and J by 5 bases, with 12 bases between the two germline ends. This CDR3 is 11 amino acids long. Regarding donors, all were healthy bone marrow donors. The PCR made use of 60 Vbeta and 13 Jbeta primers. Generated by immunoSEQ multiplex PCR, the TCRdb table keeps only in-frame clones and is missing some. This repertoire includes about 210,000 clones. With respect to this clone: Its matching antigen is unknown.

V gene TRBV27 combines with J gene TRBJ1-1; D gene unclear. This sequence was found in a woman younger than 45 in good health and CMV-seropositive. The sequenced sample consisted of PBMCs. Written as DNA, the CDR3 is TGTGCCGTTCGAAGAGGGACTGAAGCTTTCTTT. Its protein product is CAVRRGTEAFF.